The 18 T cell receptor beta chains reported below all come from one sample, sequenced in a study of blood T cell repertoires in COVID-19. Assay used: immunoSEQ multiplex PCR; TCRdb lists only in-frame clones, some missing. The data hold fewer than 100,000 clones, with 75% to 95% observed a single time. The sequencing input was peripheral blood. These receptors were collected from a woman older than 75 with acute or convalescent COVID-19.

This clone showed up just a few times. The chain has TRBV12-3 or TRBV12-4 and TRBJ1-5, with a weak D call TRBD1 (6 bases). CDR3 size: 13 residues. V shed 6 bases and J shed 7 bases, with 13 bases lying between them. CDR3 residues: CASSGGLGQPQHF. CDR3 sequence (DNA): TGTGCCAGCAGCGGGGGGCTTGGGCAGCCCCAGCATTTT.

This chain connects TRBV18 to TRBJ1-1; the match to TRBD1 covers 10 bases. Trimming cost V 2 bases and J 5 bases; bases outside gene matches: 2. The CDR3 sequence is 14 residues long. Germline V lookup: CDR1 KGHSH, CDR2 LQKENI. In DNA, the CDR3 is TGTGCCAGCTCACCAGGGACAGGGGAGACTGAAGCTTTCTTT. Protein product: CASSPGTGETEAFF.

The chain couples TRBV19 to TRBJ2-2, with 9 nucleotides matching TRBD1. Germline V gives CDR1 LNHDA, CDR2 SQIVND (reference sequence). This CDR3 is built from 15 residues. J gave up 2 bases and V 6 bases, and 4 bases lay outside the gene matches. CDR3 in amino acids: CASRVGQGNTGELFF. CDR3 coding DNA: TGTGCCAGTAGGGTGGGACAGGGTAACACCGGGGAGCTGTTTTTT.

V and J are TRBV11-2 and TRBJ2-1; 11 bases match TRBD1. The V segment lost 5 bases and the J segment 7 bases; nucleotides outside the gene matches: 13. CDR3 length: 17 amino acids. Germline CDR1 SGHAT, CDR2 FQNNGV. In DNA form, the CDR3 reads TGTGCCAGCAGCCAAGGACAGGGGGCGGCGGGTAGAAATGAGCAGTTCTTC. Translated: CASSQGQGAAGRNEQFF.

The chain joins TRBV6-1 to TRBJ2-7; D not resolved. The CDR3 runs 14 residues. V lost 0 bases to trimming and J lost 2 bases, with 8 bases between them. Germline lookup yields CDR1 MNHNS and CDR2 SASEGT. This chain's CDR3 is CASSEAYRAYEQYF. DNA of the CDR3: TGTGCCAGCAGTGAAGCTTACCGGGCCTACGAGCAGTACTTC.

The V and J genes are TRBV7-3 and TRBJ2-1; the match to TRBD2 covers 7 bases. From germline, CDR1 is SGHTA and CDR2 FQGTGA. The CDR3 covers 15 residues. The trim removed 5 bases at V and 7 bases at J, leaving 11 bases unmatched. The CDR3 DNA reads TGTGCCAGCAGCCTTGCTAGCGGAAGGGGTAATGAGCAGTTCTTC. Translated, it gives CASSLASGRGNEQFF. The variable domain in full, with the rest retrieved from reference TRBV7-3 and TRBJ2-1, is GAGVSQTPSNKVTEKGKYVELRCDPISGHTALYWYRQSLGQGPEFLIYFQGTGAADDSGLPNDRFFAVRPEGSVSTLKIQRTERGDSAVYLCASSLASGRGNEQFFGPGTRLTVL.

V usage is TRBV5-1 and J usage is TRBJ2-1; 11 bases map to TRBD2. The CDR3 loop spans 15 amino acids. The ends lost 6 bases at V and 2 bases at J; junction bases unmatched: 4. Germline V gene data show CDR1 as SGHRS and CDR2 as YFSETQ. The CDR3 spells CASTPGLAAYNEQFF. The CDR3 coding sequence is TGCGCCAGCACACCGGGACTAGCGGCCTACAATGAGCAGTTCTTC.

J is TRBJ2-2 and V is TRBV7-2, with D perhaps TRBD1 (6 bases). CDR3 size: 17 residues. V was shortened by 0 bases and J by 3 bases, with 14 bases between the two germline ends. Germline CDR1 reads SGHTA; CDR2 reads FQGNSA. CDR3 nucleotides: TGTGCCAGCAGCTTAGCTGTGGCAGGGGTTGACACCGGGGAGCTGTTTTTT. Its protein is CASSLAVAGVDTGELFF.

The chain is built from TRBV18 and TRBJ1-3; D is uncertain. Germline-derived CDR1 and CDR2 are KGHSH and LQKENI. The V end was cut by 3 bases, the J end by 0 bases, with 12 bases between. The CDR3 is 16 amino acids. In DNA, the CDR3 is TGTGCCAGCTCACCGAAGGACTATAACTCTGGAAACACCATATATTTT. Residues: CASSPKDYNSGNTIYF.

The chain joins TRBV24-1 to TRBJ2-3; a possible D gene is TRBD1 (6 bases). The CDR3 length is 13 residues. CDR1 is KGHDR, CDR2 SFDVKD, per germline. Trimming shortened V by 3 bases and J by 9 bases, and 12 bases separated the two germline ends. This CDR3 reads CATSDGQTPTQYF. Written as DNA, the CDR3 is TGTGCCACCAGTGATGGACAGACCCCCACGCAGTATTTT.

The chain carries TRBV27 and TRBJ2-2; 9 bases map to TRBD2. CDR1 is MNHEY and CDR2 is SMNVEV in the germline V gene (reference sequence). CDR3 length: 15 residues. V trimming: 7 bases; J trimming: 5 bases; junction bases outside the gene matches: 8. The CDR3 region is CASTWTSEFTGELFF. The CDR3 DNA sequence: TGTGCCAGCACCTGGACTAGCGAATTTACCGGGGAGCTGTTTTTT.

This chain connects TRBV5-4 to TRBJ2-3; D unclear. The V gene's germline CDR1 is SGHNT and CDR2 YYREEE (reference sequence). The CDR3 length is 15 residues. V was clipped by 2 bases and J by 3 bases, with 13 bases between them. CDR3 coding DNA: TGTGCCAGCAGCTTAACGGATTGGCGGACAGATACGCAGTATTTT. Encoded protein: CASSLTDWRTDTQYF.

The J gene is TRBJ2-3, the V gene TRBV7-2; 11 bases map to TRBD2. Losses at the gene ends were 8 bases for V and 8 bases for J; bases not matched to a gene: 6. The CDR3 length is 13 residues. Germline CDR1 and CDR2: SGHTA and FQGNSA. The CDR3 reads CASLAGGFSTQYF. In DNA, the CDR3 is TGTGCCAGCCTAGCGGGGGGATTTAGTACGCAGTATTTT.

The J gene is TRBJ2-1, the V gene TRBV7-2, with a weak D call TRBD1 (5 bases). Germline V CDR1 and CDR2: SGHTA, FQGNSA. V was shortened by 5 bases and J by 9 bases, with 14 bases between the two germline ends. The CDR3 extends over 13 amino acids. The CDR3 DNA is TGTGCCAGCAGCGACAACAGGATTACTGAGCAGTTCTTC. It is translated as CASSDNRITEQFF.

This clone appeared a few times. This chain links TRBV4-1 with TRBJ1-2, with 7 bases identical to TRBD1. There are 15 residues in the CDR3. The germline V gene encodes CDR1 MGHRA and CDR2 YSYEKL. Trimming cost V 3 bases and J 2 bases; bases outside gene matches: 6. The CDR3 protein is CASSQEQGRNYGYTF. CDR3 in DNA: TGCGCCAGCAGCCAGGAACAGGGGCGGAACTATGGCTACACCTTC.

The chain has TRBV4-1 and TRBJ2-5; unclear D gene. CDR1 is MGHRA, CDR2 YSYEKL, per germline. V was trimmed by 0 bases and J by 5 bases, leaving 13 bases between them. This CDR3 has 15 residues. For the CDR3, the DNA is TGCGCCAGCAGCCAAGATATGGCTAGTCGGGAGACCCAGTACTTC. As protein: CASSQDMASRETQYF.

As regards this clone: The identical CDR3 is also encoded by other nucleotide sequences in the sample. This chain uses TRBV19 with TRBJ1-1; TRBD1 might be the D (6 bases). V gave up 3 bases and J gave up 0 bases, with 8 bases separating them. This CDR3 has 14 residues. Looked up from germline, CDR1 is LNHDA and CDR2 is SQIVND (reference sequence). The CDR3 is CASSIQGMNTEAFF. DNA of the CDR3: TGTGCCAGTAGTATCCAGGGGATGAACACTGAAGCTTTCTTT.

The V call is TRBV12-5, the J call TRBJ2-3, with 12 bases aligning to TRBD2. CDR3 length equals 19 residues. Germline trimming cut 1 base from V and 5 bases from J; bases unmatched to any gene: 13. Germline CDR1 LGHNT, CDR2 FRNRAP. CDR3 amino acids: CASGLDRLAGGRPQDTQYF. CDR3 DNA: TGTGCTAGTGGTTTGGACCGTCTAGCGGGGGGGAGGCCGCAAGATACGCAGTATTTT.